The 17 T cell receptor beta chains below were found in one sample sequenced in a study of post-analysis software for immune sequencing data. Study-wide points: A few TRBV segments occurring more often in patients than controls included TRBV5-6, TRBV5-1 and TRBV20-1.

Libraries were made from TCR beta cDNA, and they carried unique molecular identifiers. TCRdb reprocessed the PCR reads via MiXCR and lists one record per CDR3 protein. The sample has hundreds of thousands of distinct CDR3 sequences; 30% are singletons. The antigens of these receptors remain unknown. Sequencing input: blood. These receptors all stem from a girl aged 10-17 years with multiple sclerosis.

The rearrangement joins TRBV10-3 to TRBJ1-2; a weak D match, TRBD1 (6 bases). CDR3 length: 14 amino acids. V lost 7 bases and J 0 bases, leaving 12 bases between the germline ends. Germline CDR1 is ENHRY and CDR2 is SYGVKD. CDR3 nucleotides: TGTGCCATCAATCCGGGGGCGACTAACTATGGCTACACCTTC. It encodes CAINPGATNYGYTF.

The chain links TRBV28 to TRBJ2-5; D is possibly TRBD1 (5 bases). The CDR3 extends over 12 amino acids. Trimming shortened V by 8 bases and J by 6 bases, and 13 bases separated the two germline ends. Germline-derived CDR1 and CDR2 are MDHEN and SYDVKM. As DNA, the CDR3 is TGTGCCAGCGGGGCAGGGCTAAAGACCCAGTACTTC. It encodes CASGAGLKTQYF. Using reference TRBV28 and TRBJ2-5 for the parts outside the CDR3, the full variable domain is DVKVTQSSRYLVKRTGEKVFLECVQDMDHENMFWYRQDPGLGLRLIYFSYDVKMKEKGDIPEGYSVSREKKERFSLILESASTNQTSMYLCASGAGLKTQYFGPGTRLLVL.

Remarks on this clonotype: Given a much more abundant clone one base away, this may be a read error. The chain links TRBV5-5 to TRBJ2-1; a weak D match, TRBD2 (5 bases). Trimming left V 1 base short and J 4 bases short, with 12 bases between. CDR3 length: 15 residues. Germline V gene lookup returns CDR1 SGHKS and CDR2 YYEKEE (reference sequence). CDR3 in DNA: TGTGCCAGCAGCTTGCTATCGGGAATATACAATGAGCAGTTCTTC. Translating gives CASSLLSGIYNEQFF. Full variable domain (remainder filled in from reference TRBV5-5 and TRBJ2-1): DAGVTQSPTHLIKTRGQQVTLRCSPISGHKSVSWYQQVLGQGPQFIFQYYEKEERGRGNFPDRFSARQFPNYSSELNVNALLLGDSALYLCASSLLSGIYNEQFFGPGTRLTVL.

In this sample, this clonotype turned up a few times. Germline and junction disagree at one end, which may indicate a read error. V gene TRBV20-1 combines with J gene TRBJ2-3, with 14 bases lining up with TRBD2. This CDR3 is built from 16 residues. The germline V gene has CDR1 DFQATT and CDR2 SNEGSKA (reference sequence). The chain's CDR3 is CSARSRLAGGPDTQYF. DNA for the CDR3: TGTAGTGCTAGATCACGACTAGCGGGAGGGCCCGATACGCAGTATTTT.

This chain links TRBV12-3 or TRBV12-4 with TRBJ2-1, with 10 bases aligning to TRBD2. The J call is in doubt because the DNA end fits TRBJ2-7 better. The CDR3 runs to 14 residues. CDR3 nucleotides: TGTGCCAGCAGCGGGACTAGCGACTACAATGAGCAGTACTTC. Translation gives CASSGTSDYNEQYF.

The CDR3 bases are TGCGCCAGCAGCTTGGACGGCGGGGGTGCCACCGGGGAGCTGTTTTTT. Translating gives CASSLDGGGATGELFF. The chain links TRBV5-1 to TRBJ2-2, with 7 bases aligning to TRBD2. V was clipped by 0 bases and J by 4 bases; unmatched bases: 6. CDR3 size: 16 residues. The germline V gene encodes CDR1 SGHRS and CDR2 YFSETQ.

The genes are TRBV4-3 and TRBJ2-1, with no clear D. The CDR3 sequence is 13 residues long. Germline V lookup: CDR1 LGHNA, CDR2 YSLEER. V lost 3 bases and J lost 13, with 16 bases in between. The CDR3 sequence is CASSQQDGENQFF. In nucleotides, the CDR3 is TGCGCCAGCAGCCAGCAGGACGGAGAGAATCAGTTCTTC.

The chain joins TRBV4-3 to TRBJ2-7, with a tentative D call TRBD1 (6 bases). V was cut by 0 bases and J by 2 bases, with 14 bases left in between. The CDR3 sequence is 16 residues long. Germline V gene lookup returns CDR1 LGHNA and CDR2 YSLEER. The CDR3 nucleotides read TGCGCCAGCAGCCAAGATCCGGGGACACCTACCTACGAGCAGTACTTC. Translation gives CASSQDPGTPTYEQYF.

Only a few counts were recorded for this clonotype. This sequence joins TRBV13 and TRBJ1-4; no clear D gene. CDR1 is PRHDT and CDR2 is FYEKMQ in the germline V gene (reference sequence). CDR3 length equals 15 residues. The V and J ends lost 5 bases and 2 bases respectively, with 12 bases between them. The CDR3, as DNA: TGTGCCAGCAGCCTACAGTTGGAGACTAATGAAAAACTGTTTTTT. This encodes CASSLQLETNEKLFF. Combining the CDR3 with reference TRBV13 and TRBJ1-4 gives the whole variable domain AAGVIQSPRHLIKEKRETATLKCYPIPRHDTVYWYQQGPGQDPQFLISFYEKMQSDKGSIPDRFSAQQFSDYHSELNMSSLELGDSALYFCASSLQLETNEKLFFGSGTQLSVL.

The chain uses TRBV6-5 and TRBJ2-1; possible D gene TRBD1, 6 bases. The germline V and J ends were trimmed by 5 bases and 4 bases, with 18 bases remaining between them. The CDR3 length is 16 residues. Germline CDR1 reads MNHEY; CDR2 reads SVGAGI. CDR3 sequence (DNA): TGTGCCAGCAGTACCCCGAGAAGGGGGACATACAATGAGCAGTTCTTC. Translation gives CASSTPRRGTYNEQFF.

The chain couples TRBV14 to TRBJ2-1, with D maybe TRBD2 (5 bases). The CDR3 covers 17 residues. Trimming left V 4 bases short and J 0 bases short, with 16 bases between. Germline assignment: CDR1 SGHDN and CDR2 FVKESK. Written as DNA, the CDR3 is TGTGCCAGCAGCCCCGACCCGGGGTCTATCTCCTACAATGAGCAGTTCTTC. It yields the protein CASSPDPGSISYNEQFF.

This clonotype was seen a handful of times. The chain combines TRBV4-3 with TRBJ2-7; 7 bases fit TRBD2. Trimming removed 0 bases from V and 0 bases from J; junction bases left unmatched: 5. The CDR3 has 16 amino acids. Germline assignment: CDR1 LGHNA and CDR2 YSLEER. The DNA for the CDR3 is TGCGCCAGCAGCCAAGACAGCGGGACGGTCTCCTACGAGCAGTACTTC. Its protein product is CASSQDSGTVSYEQYF.

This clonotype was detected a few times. In DNA, the CDR3 is TGTGCCAGCAGTTTAGGGTTCCCAGCGAACACTGAAGCTTTCTTT. Protein sequence: CASSLGFPANTEAFF. V gene TRBV12-3 or TRBV12-4 combines with J gene TRBJ1-1; D not resolved. The CDR3 covers 15 residues. V was cut by 1 base and J by 1 base, with 10 bases left in between.

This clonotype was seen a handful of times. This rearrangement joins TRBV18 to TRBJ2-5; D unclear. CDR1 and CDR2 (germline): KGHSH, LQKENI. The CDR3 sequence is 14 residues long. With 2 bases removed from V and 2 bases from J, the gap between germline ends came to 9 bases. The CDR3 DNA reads TGTGCCAGCTCACCAACCAGCCCACAAGAGACCCAGTACTTC. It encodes CASSPTSPQETQYF.

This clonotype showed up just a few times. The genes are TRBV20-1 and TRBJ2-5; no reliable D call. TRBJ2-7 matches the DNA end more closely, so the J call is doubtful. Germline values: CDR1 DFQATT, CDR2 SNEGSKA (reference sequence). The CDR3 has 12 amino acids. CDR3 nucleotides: TGCAGTGCTAGGTACAGTCCCTACGAGCAGTACTTC. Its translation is CSARYSPYEQYF.

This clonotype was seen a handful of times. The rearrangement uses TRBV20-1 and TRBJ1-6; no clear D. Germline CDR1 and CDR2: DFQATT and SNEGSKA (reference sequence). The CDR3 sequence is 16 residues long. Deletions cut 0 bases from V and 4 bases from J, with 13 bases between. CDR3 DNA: TGCAGTGCTAGAGATAGGGCAATTTTATATAATTCACCCCTCCACTTT. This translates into CSARDRAILYNSPLHF.

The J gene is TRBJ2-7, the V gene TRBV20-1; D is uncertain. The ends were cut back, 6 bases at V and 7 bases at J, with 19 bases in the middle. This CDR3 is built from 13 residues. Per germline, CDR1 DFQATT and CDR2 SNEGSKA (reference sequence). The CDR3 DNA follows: TGCAGTGCACGGCGCGGTGGAAGGAATGAGCAGTACTTC. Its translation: CSARRGGRNEQYF.